The rows below give T cell receptor beta chains drawn from one sample of a study of cytomegalovirus exposure and HLA in healthy donors. Only in-frame clones appear in the TCRdb table, and some are missing; sequencing was by immunoSEQ multiplex PCR. Among 70,000 to 100,000 clones, less than 80% were seen once, and the ten largest hold 20% to 25%. The material sequenced was PBMCs. The receptors come from a woman aged 45-60 years in good health and CMV-seropositive. Each CDR3 is given with its conserved first and last residue. A D gene is named only where the DNA matches it firmly. Some rows have no size entry. The others give once, few or many, or a class for an expanded clone.

TRBD1,TRBV28,NA,TRBJ1-2,TGTGCCAGCAGCCTCTCTCCAGGGGGTGGCTACACCTTC,CASSLSPGGGYTF
NA,TRBV30,NA,TRBJ1-1,TGTGCCTGGAGTTCGCGTACTGAAGCTTTCTTT,CAWSSRTEAFF
NA,TRBV5-1,NA,TRBJ1-1,TGCGCCAGCAGCGTGGGACAAATGGGAGCTGAAGCTTTCTTT,CASSVGQMGAEAFF
NA,TRBV28,NA,TRBJ1-1,TGTGCCAGCAGTCTCTGGGGCAGTTTGAACACTGAAGCTTTCTTT,CASSLWGSLNTEAFF
NA,TRBV27,NA,TRBJ2-7,TGTGCCAGCAGTTCCACGGGGTCCTACGAGCAGTACTTC,CASSSTGSYEQYF
NA,TRBV27,few,TRBJ1-4,TGTGCCAGCAGCCCCAAGGGAGGTTGGAACCCTAATGAAAAACTGTTTTTT,CASSPKGGWNPNEKLFF
TRBD1,TRBV7-9,NA,TRBJ1-2,TGTGCCAGCAGCGCATGGACAGGGAGAGATGGCTACACCTTC,CASSAWTGRDGYTF
NA,TRBV6-5,NA,TRBJ1-2,TGTGCCAGCAGAACGACAGGCGGTGACTATGGCTACACCTTC,CASRTTGGDYGYTF
NA,TRBV5-6,NA,TRBJ1-3,TGTGCCAGCAGCTTGGGAGGGATCTCTGGAAACACCATATATTTT,CASSLGGISGNTIYF
TRBD1,TRBV4-1,few,TRBJ1-3,TGCGCCAGCAGCCAAGAGGGGGACAGGGCTACCTCTGGAAACACCATATATTTT,CASSQEGDRATSGNTIYF
NA,TRBV2,NA,TRBJ1-1,TGTGCCAGCAGTGAAGTAGGAGGGGTTGGCACTGAAGCTTTCTTT,CASSEVGGVGTEAFF
TRBD2,TRBV7-2,NA,TRBJ2-2,TGTGCCAGCAGCTTACCTTTGGGGGGGGGAACCGGGGAGCTGTTTTTT,CASSLPLGGGTGELFF
NA,TRBV30,NA,TRBJ1-2,TGTGCCTGGACAGACAGAACTAACTATGGCTACACCTTC,CAWTDRTNYGYTF
NA,TRBV27,once,TRBJ2-5,TGTGCCAGCAGTTTACCCGACAGCCTAGAGACCCAGTACTTC,CASSLPDSLETQYF
TRBD1,TRBV4-2,NA,TRBJ2-7,TGTGCCAGCAGCCAAACCGGGACAGGAGCCTACGAGCAGTACTTC,CASSQTGTGAYEQYF
NA,TRBV7-9,NA,TRBJ1-5,TGTGCCAGCAGCTCACAGGGTGGCAATCAGCCCCAGCATTTT,CASSSQGGNQPQHF
NA,TRBV5-1,NA,TRBJ1-4,TGCGCCAGCACGGGGGGGACAACTAATGAAAAACTGTTTTTT,CASTGGTTNEKLFF
NA,TRBV11-3,NA,TRBJ1-3,TGTGCCAGCAGCTTCGATGGCGGCACCATATATTTT,CASSFDGGTIYF
TRBD1,TRBV2,NA,TRBJ1-6,TGTGCCAGCCGGGACAGGGGTAATTCACCCCTCCACTTT,CASRDRGNSPLHF
NA,TRBV28,few,TRBJ2-3,TGTGCCAGCAGCCTGACAGATACGCAGTATTTT,CASSLTDTQYF
NA,TRBV5-6,NA,TRBJ2-7,TGTGCCAGCAGCTTGGCCTCGGCTGGACGGGGTTACGAGCAGTACTTC,CASSLASAGRGYEQYF
TRBD1,TRBV29-1,once,TRBJ1-1,TGCAGCTATAAGGGACAGCCGAACACTGAAGCTTTCTTT,CSYKGQPNTEAFF
TRBD2,TRBV5-4,NA,TRBJ2-5,TGTGCCAGCAGCTTGCGGGGGGGGCCGATTCAGGAGACCCAGTACTTC,CASSLRGGPIQETQYF
TRBD1,TRBV7-9,once,TRBJ2-2,TGTGCCAGCAGCTCCTGGGACAGGGGAAACACCGGGGAGCTGTTTTTT,CASSSWDRGNTGELFF
NA,TRBV27,few,TRBJ2-2,TGTGCCAGCAGTTTCGGGAACACCGGGGAGCTGTTTTTT,CASSFGNTGELFF
NA,TRBV6-5,NA,TRBJ2-7,TGTGCCAGCAGGATCAACAGGGCCCACGAGCAGTACTTC,CASRINRAHEQYF
TRBD2,TRBV4-2,few,TRBJ2-7,TGTGCCAGCAGCCGAGAGGATAGCGGGGGGTACGAGCAGTACTTC,CASSREDSGGYEQYF
NA,TRBV5-5,NA,TRBJ1-1,TGTGCCAGCAGCTTGGGAATTGGGGCGAACACTGAAGCTTTCTTT,CASSLGIGANTEAFF
TRBD1,TRBV18,NA,TRBJ1-1,TGTGCCAGCTCACTGGGGACAGGGCAACACACTGAAGCTTTCTTT,CASSLGTGQHTEAFF
NA,TRBV25-1,NA,TRBJ2-5,TGTGCCAGCACCAGGGGCCAAGAGACCCAGTACTTC,CASTRGQETQYF
NA,TRBV7-9,NA,TRBJ1-4,TGTGCCAGCAGCAAAATGGGGGCAGCGGAAAAACTGTTTTTT,CASSKMGAAEKLFF
NA,TRBV2,NA,TRBJ2-7,TGTGCCAGCATGGACACACTATCCTACGAGCAGTACTTC,CASMDTLSYEQYF
NA,TRBV5-1,once,TRBJ2-5,TGCGCCAGCAGCTTGGCCCCTAGCGAGGGGGAGACCCAGTACTTC,CASSLAPSEGETQYF
TRBD2,TRBV6-5,NA,TRBJ2-5,TGTGCCAGCAGTTACGGGGAGGGAGAGACCCAGTACTTC,CASSYGEGETQYF
NA,TRBV7-9,NA,TRBJ2-1,TGTGCCAGCAGCTTAACAGCAGGGCGCCTCAATGAGCAGTTCTTC,CASSLTAGRLNEQFF
TRBD1,TRBV19,NA,TRBJ2-3,TGTGCCAGTAGTATCCGGACAGGTCCAGATACGCAGTATTTT,CASSIRTGPDTQYF
NA,TRBV10-3,once,TRBJ2-5,TGTGCCATCAAACCCGGGGTTGAAGAGACCCAGTACTTC,CAIKPGVEETQYF
NA,TRBV7-9,NA,TRBJ2-3,TGTGCCAGCAGCTTACGAGATACGCAGTATTTT,CASSLRDTQYF
TRBD1,TRBV29-1,few,TRBJ2-6,TGCAGCGCCGGGACAGGGAAGACCTCTGGGGCCAACGTCCTGACTTTC,CSAGTGKTSGANVLTF
NA,TRBV30,few,TRBJ1-2,TGTGCCTGGGCACCAACTATCCTGCAGAGCTACACCTTC,CAWAPTILQSYTF
TRBD1,TRBV18,NA,TRBJ1-4,TGTGCCAGCTCACCCCAGGGGGATGAAAAACTGTTTTTT,CASSPQGDEKLFF
NA,TRBV27,few,TRBJ2-1,TGTGCCAGCAGTTTAGGGCTTAACTCCTACAATGAGCAGTTCTTC,CASSLGLNSYNEQFF
TRBD2,TRBV5-1,NA,TRBJ2-5,TGCGCCAGCAGCTCATTGCTAGCGGGGGGGCAAGAGACCCAGTACTTC,CASSSLLAGGQETQYF
TRBD1,TRBV5-6,few,TRBJ2-6,TGTGCCAGCAGCGGGTGGGACAGGGGGTCTGGGGCCAACGTCCTGACTTTC,CASSGWDRGSGANVLTF
NA,TRBV7-2,NA,TRBJ1-2,TGTGCCAGCAGCTTAGATGCGGCAGGAGGCTATGGCTACACCTTC,CASSLDAAGGYGYTF
NA,TRBV30,NA,TRBJ2-1,TGTGCCTGGAGTGAAACTAGGGTCTACAATGAGCAGTTCTTC,CAWSETRVYNEQFF
NA,TRBV28,few,TRBJ1-1,TGTGCCAGCAGTTTCACGATCAGGGTGGAGTACACTGAAGCTTTCTTT,CASSFTIRVEYTEAFF
TRBD2,TRBV9,few,TRBJ2-3,TGTGCCAGCAGCGTATTGCGGGGAGGGGTGGCGGATACGCAGTATTTT,CASSVLRGGVADTQYF
TRBD1,TRBV7-2,few,TRBJ1-2,TGTGCCAGCAGCTTAGAAGAGGCAGGGGGCTATGGCTACACCTTC,CASSLEEAGGYGYTF
TRBD1,TRBV4-3,once,TRBJ1-4,TGCGCCAGCAGCCAAGAGGACAGGGCTAACGAAAAACTGTTTTTT,CASSQEDRANEKLFF
NA,TRBV9,NA,TRBJ2-7,TGTGCCAGCAGCGTAGGATCGGCGGCAGTAGCCTACGAGCAGTACTTC,CASSVGSAAVAYEQYF
NA,TRBV7-9,NA,TRBJ2-1,TGTGCCAGCATCGCCTCTGGGGGGAATGAGCAGTTCTTC,CASIASGGNEQFF
TRBD1,TRBV7-2,few,TRBJ2-7,TGTGCCAGCAGCTTCGACAGGGCATACGAGCAGTACTTC,CASSFDRAYEQYF
NA,TRBV30,NA,TRBJ1-6,TGTGCCTGGAGTGTACCCGGGACATATAATTCACCCCTCCACTTT,CAWSVPGTYNSPLHF
NA,TRBV7-6,NA,TRBJ1-6,TGTGCCAGCAGCGATAAGGCAGGGTGGGAGGGTTCACCCCTCCACTTT,CASSDKAGWEGSPLHF
NA,TRBV7-2,NA,TRBJ1-5,TGTGCCAGCAGCTTAGAGGAGGATAAGCCCCAGCATTTT,CASSLEEDKPQHF
NA,TRBV15,NA,TRBJ2-1,TGTGCCACCACCCTTAACAGGAATTCCTACAATGAGCAGTTCTTC,CATTLNRNSYNEQFF